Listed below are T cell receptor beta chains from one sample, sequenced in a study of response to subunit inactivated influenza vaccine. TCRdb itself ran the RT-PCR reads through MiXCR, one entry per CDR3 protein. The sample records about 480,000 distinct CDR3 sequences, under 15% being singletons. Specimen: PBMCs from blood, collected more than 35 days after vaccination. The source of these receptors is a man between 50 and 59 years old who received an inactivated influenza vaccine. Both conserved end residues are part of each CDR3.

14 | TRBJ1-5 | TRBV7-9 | CASSSDRDYQPQHF
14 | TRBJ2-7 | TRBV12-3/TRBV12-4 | CASSLAGFGDEQYF
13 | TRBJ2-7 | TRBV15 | CATSRDNTHEQYF
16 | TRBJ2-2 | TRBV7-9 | CASSLPRGRGTGELFF
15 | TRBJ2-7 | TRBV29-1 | CSVEFPYSGSYEQYF
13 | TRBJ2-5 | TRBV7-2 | CASRHGSQETQYF
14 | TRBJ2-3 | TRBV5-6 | CASSSAGGIDTQYF
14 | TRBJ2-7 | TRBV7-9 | CASSFTGVSYEQYF
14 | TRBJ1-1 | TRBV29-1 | CSVALRVENTEAFF
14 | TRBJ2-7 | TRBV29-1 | CSVADRGLANEQYF
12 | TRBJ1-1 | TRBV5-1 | CASSLEATEAFF
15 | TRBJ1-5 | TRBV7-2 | CASSQYGTDNQPQHF
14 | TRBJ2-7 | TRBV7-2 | CASSFGQGAFEQYF
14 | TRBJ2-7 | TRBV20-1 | CSAPLSGQAYEQYF
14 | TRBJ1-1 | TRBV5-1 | CASSLRQASTEAFF
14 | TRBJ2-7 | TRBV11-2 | CASSFSGGSYEQYF
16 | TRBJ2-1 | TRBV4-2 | CASSQDISGSYNEQFF
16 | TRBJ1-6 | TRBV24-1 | CATSDWVSGFSSPLHF
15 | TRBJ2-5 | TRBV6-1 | CASTRSAGLKETQYF
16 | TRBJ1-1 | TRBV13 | CASSLAGSVGNTEAFF
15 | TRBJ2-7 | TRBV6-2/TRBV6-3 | CASTETSGRAHEQYF
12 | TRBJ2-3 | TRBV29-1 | CSVERETDTQYF
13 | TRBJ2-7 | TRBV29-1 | CSVASLGQGKQYF
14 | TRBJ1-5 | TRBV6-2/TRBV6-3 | CASSYTGAAQPQHF
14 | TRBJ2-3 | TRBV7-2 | CASSSGIRTDTQYF
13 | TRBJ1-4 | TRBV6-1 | CASRFLGDEKLFF
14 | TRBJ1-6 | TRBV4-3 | CASSATGFNSPLHF
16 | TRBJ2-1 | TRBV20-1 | CSASNRLAGRYNEQFF
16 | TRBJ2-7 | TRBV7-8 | CASSPSLRGGLGEQYF
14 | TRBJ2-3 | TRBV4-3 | CASSQRGGSETQYF
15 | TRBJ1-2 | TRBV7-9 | CASSLAYGTGNGYTF
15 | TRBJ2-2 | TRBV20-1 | CSARPGTANTGELFF
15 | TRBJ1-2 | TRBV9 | CASSVAGTDNYGYTF
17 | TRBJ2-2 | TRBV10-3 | CAISRGLAGENTGELFF
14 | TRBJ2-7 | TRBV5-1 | CASSLNPSGYEQYF
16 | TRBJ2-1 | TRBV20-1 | CSASGWTSGSGNEQFF
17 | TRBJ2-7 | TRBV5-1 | CASSLGGQGKFAYEQYF
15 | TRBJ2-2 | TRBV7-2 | CASSSVAGAVGELFF
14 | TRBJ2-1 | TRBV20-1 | CSASLSVSYNEQFF
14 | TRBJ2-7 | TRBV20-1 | CSARVSGSLYEQYF
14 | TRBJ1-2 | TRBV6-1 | CASQEKGLSYGYTF
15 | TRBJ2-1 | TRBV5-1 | CASSLGTSGTVEQFF
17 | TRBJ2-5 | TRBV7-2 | CASSPGLAGGLVETQYF
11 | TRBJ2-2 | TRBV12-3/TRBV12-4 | CASSLMRELFF
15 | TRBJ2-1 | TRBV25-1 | CASSARSSLYNEQFF
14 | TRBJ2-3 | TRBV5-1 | CASSLIGPGDTQYF
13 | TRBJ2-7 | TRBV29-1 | CSVGRLEGGEQYF
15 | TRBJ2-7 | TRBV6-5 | CASSFASGSSYEQYF
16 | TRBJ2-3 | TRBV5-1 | CASSSGTKSSTDTQYF
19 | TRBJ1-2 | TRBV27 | CASSLSSRQGARFGYGYTF
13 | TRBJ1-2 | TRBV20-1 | CSALYHDADGYTF
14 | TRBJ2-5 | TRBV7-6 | CASSLAGLQETQYF
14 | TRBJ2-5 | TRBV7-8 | CASSPRRQRETQYF